Sequencing of this T cell receptor (beta chain) was carried out in a study of cytomegalovirus exposure and HLA in healthy donors. 13 Jbeta primers and 60 Vbeta primers were used for the PCR. Assay used: immunoSEQ multiplex PCR; TCRdb lists only in-frame clones, some missing. The sample lists 200,000 to 300,000 clones; about 77% were seen once. The specimen was PBMCs. This TCR came from a boy younger than 18 in good health and CMV-seronegative.

CDR3 in DNA: TGTGCCAGCAGTGAAGGGGGCAGGGGCTACGAGCAGTACTTC. Its translation is CASSEGGRGYEQYF. The chain has TRBV2 and TRBJ2-7, with D perhaps matching TRBD1 (6 bases). CDR1 and CDR2 from the germline V gene are SNHLY and FYNNEI. Trimming cost V 1 base and J 3 bases, with 10 bases left between them. The CDR3 is 14 residues long.